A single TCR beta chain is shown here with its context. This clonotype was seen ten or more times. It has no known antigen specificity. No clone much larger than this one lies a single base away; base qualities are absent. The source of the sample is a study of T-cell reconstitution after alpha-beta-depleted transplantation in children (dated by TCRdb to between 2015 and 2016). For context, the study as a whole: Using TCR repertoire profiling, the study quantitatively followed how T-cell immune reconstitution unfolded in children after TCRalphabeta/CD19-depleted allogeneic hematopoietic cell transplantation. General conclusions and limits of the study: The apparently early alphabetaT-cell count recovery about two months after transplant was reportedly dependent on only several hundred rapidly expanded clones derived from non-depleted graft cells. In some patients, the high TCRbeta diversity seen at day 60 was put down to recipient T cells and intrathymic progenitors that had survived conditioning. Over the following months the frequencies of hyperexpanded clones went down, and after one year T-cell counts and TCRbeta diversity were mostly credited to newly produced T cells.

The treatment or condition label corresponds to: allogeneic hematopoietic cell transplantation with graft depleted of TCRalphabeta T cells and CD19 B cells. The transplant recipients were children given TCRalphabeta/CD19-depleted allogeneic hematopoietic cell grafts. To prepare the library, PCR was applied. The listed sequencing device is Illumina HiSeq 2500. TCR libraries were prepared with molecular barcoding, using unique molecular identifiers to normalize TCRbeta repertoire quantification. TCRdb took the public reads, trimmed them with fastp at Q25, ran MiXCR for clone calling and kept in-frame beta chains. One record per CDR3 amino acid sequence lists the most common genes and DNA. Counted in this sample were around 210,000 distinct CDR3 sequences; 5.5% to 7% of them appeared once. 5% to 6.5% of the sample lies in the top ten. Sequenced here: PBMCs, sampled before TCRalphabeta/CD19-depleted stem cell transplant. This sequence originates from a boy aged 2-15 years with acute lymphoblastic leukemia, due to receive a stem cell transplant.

The encoded CDR3 is CASSIGTGYGYTF. The DNA is as follows: TGTGCCAGCAGCATAGGGACAGGGTATGGCTACACCTTC. Rearrangement joined TRBV6-1 to TRBJ1-2, with 9 bases aligning to TRBD1. The germline V end is reduced by 6 bases and the J end by 5 bases; junction bases left unmatched: 4. From cysteine to phenylalanine, the CDR3 is 13 amino acids long. CDR3 DNA only is kept here, 39 bases in frame from base 1. CDR1 MNHNS and CDR2 SASEGT were looked up in the germline V gene.